This T cell receptor beta chain was recorded in a study of blood T cell repertoires in COVID-19. About the study: Sites across the United States, Italy and Spain contributed samples from acute and convalescent COVID-19.

Only in-frame clones appear in the TCRdb table, and some are missing; sequencing was by immunoSEQ multiplex PCR. The repertoire holds about 100,000 clones, with 85% to 90% as singletons. V was clipped by 11 bases and J by 3 bases, with 15 bases between them. Germline CDR1 is LNHDA and CDR2 is SQIVND (reference sequence). The CDR3 totals 13 residues. The sequence derives from a human donor in a cohort sampled during active COVID-19. The chain joins TRBV19 to TRBJ2-3; weak D call: TRBD2 (7 bases). The sequenced sample was peripheral blood. CDR3 nucleotides: TGTGCCGTTGTAGGGGGAGGGACAGATACGCAGTATTTT. Its translation is CAVVGGGTDTQYF.